This TCR beta chain was sequenced during a study of T cell repertoires in cytomegalovirus infection. As for the study in general: The authors relied on CMV epitopes, both recently identified HLA-C-restricted and well-studied HLA-B-restricted. Public TCR beta signatures marked donors with CMV infection and the matching HLA. Study-wide points: Dominating the ex vivo response were TCR beta clonotypes that were CMV-specific and HLA-C-restricted. Summed public TCR beta family frequency identified CMV carriers bearing the relevant HLA.

This clonotype was observed a few times. Its target is unknown. Trimming stripped 2 bases from V and 0 bases from J, with 23 bases between. This CDR3 spans 19 amino acids. The V gene's germline CDR1 is MGHRA and CDR2 YSYEKL. Each CDR3 protein is one row after TCRdb ran MiXCR on the reads. Here the sample spans roughly 990,000 distinct CDR3 sequences, around 31% being singletons. The material was cultured CD8+ T cells from PBMCs, obtained from culture after CMV antigen stimulation. The source is a human donor in good health (CMV status not recorded). Some clones in this sample may be carry-over from other donors' samples. The chain employs TRBV4-1 and TRBJ2-7, with D hard to call. The CDR3 loop reads CASSQLGDKSFVFSYEQYF. The CDR3 region has the DNA TGCGCCAGCAGCCAATTAGGTGATAAGTCTTTCGTCTTCTCCTACGAGCAGTACTTC.